The 30 T cell receptor beta chains presented below share a single source sample, sequenced in a study of blood T cell repertoires in COVID-19. This table comes from immunoSEQ multiplex PCR, and its TCRdb copy is limited to in-frame clones, with some not included. Of approximately 91,000 clones in the sample, about four fifths were seen once. The source material was peripheral blood. Every receptor here comes from a woman at least 80 years old with acute or convalescent COVID-19.

The J gene is TRBJ2-1, the V gene TRBV7-6, with D possibly matching TRBD1 (5 bases). CDR3 length: 12 residues. V lost 4 bases and J 10 bases, leaving 11 bases between the germline ends. Per the germline V gene, CDR1 is SGHVS and CDR2 is FNYEAQ. The CDR3 loop reads CASSSFAGEQFF. The CDR3 bases are TGTGCCAGCAGCTCCTTCGCAGGGGAGCAGTTCTTC.

J is TRBJ2-2 and V is TRBV3-1 (or the pseudogene TRBV3-2); D gene unclear. V gave up 2 bases and J gave up 8 bases, with 6 bases separating them. Germline V gene sequence: CDR1 LGHDT, CDR2 YNNKEL (reference sequence). The CDR3 is 12 amino acids. The CDR3 nucleotides are TGTGCCAGCAGCCAATATGAGGGGGAGCTGTTTTTT. Protein: CASSQYEGELFF.

This rearrangement joins TRBV15 to TRBJ2-7, with 10 bases aligning to TRBD2. The trim removed 6 bases at V and 1 base at J, leaving 15 bases unmatched. Germline CDR1 LNHNV, CDR2 YYDKDF (reference sequence). The CDR3 runs to 18 residues. CDR3 DNA sequence: TGTGCCACCAGTTCCGGACAGGGTGGAGCGGGAGGGTCCTACGAGCAGTACTTC. It is translated as CATSSGQGGAGGSYEQYF.

This clone has more than one count but fewer than ten. This rearrangement joins TRBV4-2 to TRBJ2-3; the match to TRBD2 covers 12 bases. Per the germline V gene, CDR1 is LGHNA and CDR2 is YNFKEQ. Trimming removed 3 bases from V and 6 bases from J; junction bases left unmatched: 4. The CDR3 length is 15 residues. As DNA, the CDR3 is TGTGCCAGCAGCCAGCCTAGCGGGAGGGGCGATACGCAGTATTTT. It codes for CASSQPSGRGDTQYF.

The table lists this clone with a few counts. This chain uses TRBV7-8 with TRBJ2-3; 10 bases are shared with TRBD2. CDR3 length equals 17 residues. V was pared by 1 base and J by 2 bases, with 6 bases of the junction left unmatched. Germline CDR1 is SGHVS and CDR2 is FQNEAQ. This CDR3 reads CASSLGASGGLTDTQYF. DNA for the CDR3: TGTGCCAGCAGCTTAGGGGCTAGCGGGGGACTCACAGATACGCAGTATTTT.

The V gene is TRBV7-9, the J gene TRBJ1-1, with TRBD1 matching 7 bases. J lost 1 base, V lost 5 bases, and 7 bases had no gene match. Germline CDR1 SEHNR, CDR2 FQNEAQ (reference sequence). The CDR3 runs to 15 residues. CDR3: CASSGPTGPNTEAFF. The CDR3 DNA reads as TGTGCCAGCAGCGGGCCGACAGGGCCGAACACTGAAGCTTTCTTT.

The chain has TRBV3-1 (or the pseudogene TRBV3-2) and TRBJ2-2, with D possibly TRBD1 on 5 matching bases. This CDR3 region has 15 residues. In germline, CDR1 is LGHDT, CDR2 YNNKEL (reference sequence). V lost 6 bases to trimming and J lost 6 bases, with 17 bases between them. The DNA for the CDR3 is TGTGCCAGCAGACCCTCAGGGTGGGCGGCCGGGGAGCTGTTTTTT. Amino acids: CASRPSGWAAGELFF.

The chain carries TRBV4-3 and TRBJ2-5; TRBD1 is a possible D gene (5 bases). Looked up from germline, CDR1 is LGHNA and CDR2 is YSLEER. The CDR3 has 15 amino acids. The germline V and J ends were trimmed by 1 base and 0 bases, with 9 bases remaining between them. CDR3: CASSQGGMHQETQYF. CDR3 nucleotides: TGCGCCAGCAGCCAAGGGGGCATGCACCAAGAGACCCAGTACTTC.

The chain carries TRBV27 and TRBJ2-5; TRBD1 agrees at 8 bases. The CDR3 totals 13 residues. Per germline, CDR1 MNHEY and CDR2 SMNVEV (reference sequence). V dropped 5 bases and J dropped 4; count of bases not matched to a gene: 3. The CDR3 bases are TGTGCCAGCAGTGTTGACAGGGGAGAGACCCAGTACTTC. It specifies CASSVDRGETQYF.

This rearrangement joins TRBV7-9 to TRBJ1-2; 9 bases are shared with TRBD1. This CDR3 comprises 16 residues. Looked up from germline, CDR1 is SEHNR and CDR2 is FQNEAQ (reference sequence). J gave up 4 bases and V 3 bases, and 9 bases lay outside the gene matches. CDR3 DNA sequence: TGTGCCAGCAGCTTTTCTGGACAGGGGTCCTTCTATGGCTACACCTTC. Translated, it gives CASSFSGQGSFYGYTF.

This clone was seen more than once but under ten times. The V call is TRBV6-2 or TRBV6-3, the J call TRBJ2-7; 8 bases are shared with TRBD1. Trimming removed 6 bases from V and 3 bases from J; junction bases left unmatched: 7. This CDR3 is 14 amino acids long. Germline CDR1 reads MNHEY; CDR2 reads SVGEGT. Here the CDR3 DNA reads TGTGCCAGCAGCCGGGACAGGACTTACTACGAGCAGTACTTC. It specifies CASSRDRTYYEQYF.

The chain links TRBV9 to TRBJ2-3; a possible D gene is TRBD2 (6 bases). Germline V lookup: CDR1 SGDLS, CDR2 YYNGEE. V lost 2 bases to trimming and J lost 1 base, with 11 bases between them. This CDR3 is built from 15 residues. CDR3 amino acids: CASSVQIAGTDTQYF. In DNA, the CDR3 is TGTGCCAGCAGCGTCCAAATAGCGGGCACAGATACGCAGTATTTT.

CDR3 DNA sequence: TGTGCCAGCAGCCCTACAGGGGTTGGCGGCTACACCTTC. Translating it yields CASSPTGVGGYTF. The chain links TRBV27 to TRBJ1-2, with TRBD1 matching over 7 bases. The CDR3 sequence is 13 residues long. Germline V CDR1 and CDR2: MNHEY, SMNVEV (reference sequence). V lost 6 bases to trimming and J lost 8 bases; unmatched junction nucleotides: 9.

Only a few counts were recorded for this clone. V is TRBV18 and J is TRBJ2-1; D perhaps matches TRBD1 (5 bases). This CDR3 is built from 15 residues. Trimming removed 2 bases at V and 4 bases at J, with 12 bases between. Germline loops: CDR1 KGHSH, CDR2 LQKENI. For the CDR3, the DNA is TGTGCCAGCTCACCAAATACAGGAAGATACAATGAGCAGTTCTTC. Its translation is CASSPNTGRYNEQFF.

V gene TRBV7-6 combines with J gene TRBJ2-7; TRBD2 matches at 10 bases. With V trimmed by 5 bases and J by 2 bases, 6 bases remained unmatched. This CDR3 region has 15 residues. In germline, CDR1 is SGHVS, CDR2 FNYEAQ. The CDR3 loop reads CASSEPLAGAYEQYF. The CDR3 DNA reads TGTGCCAGCAGCGAGCCTCTAGCGGGGGCCTACGAGCAGTACTTC.

The CDR3 region is CASSLGDRGSYGYTF. CDR3 DNA: TGTGCCAGCAGTTTGGGGGACAGGGGGAGCTATGGCTACACCTTC. V usage is TRBV28 and J usage is TRBJ1-2, with TRBD1 matching over 11 bases. This CDR3 contains 15 residues. Germline V gene lookup returns CDR1 MDHEN and CDR2 SYDVKM. The J segment lost 4 bases and the V segment lost 3 bases, leaving 4 bases of the junction unmatched.

This chain links TRBV14 with TRBJ2-3; 8 bases line up with TRBD2. CDR1 SGHDN and CDR2 FVKESK come from the germline V gene. CDR3 length: 16 amino acids. J lost 3 bases, V lost 4 bases, and 9 bases had no gene match. The CDR3 loop reads CASSPNGGAGTDTQYF. The CDR3 bases are TGTGCCAGCAGCCCCAACGGGGGGGCCGGGACAGATACGCAGTATTTT.

This rearrangement joins TRBV6-5 to TRBJ1-5, with a possible D match to TRBD1 (5 bases). Germline V gives CDR1 MNHEY, CDR2 SVGAGI. The CDR3 spans 15 residues. Trimming shortened V by 10 bases and J by 1 base, and 17 bases separated the two germline ends. The CDR3 nucleotides read TGTGCCACCGTGGGGTACCCAGGGAGCAATCAGCCCCAGCATTTT. Its protein product is CATVGYPGSNQPQHF.

The chain employs TRBV7-2 and TRBJ1-3, with TRBD1 as a possible D gene (6 bases). The germline gives CDR1 SGHTA, CDR2 FQGNSA. V was shortened by 5 bases and J by 1 base, with 9 bases between the two germline ends. CDR3 length: 14 amino acids. For the CDR3, the DNA is TGTGCCAGCAGCGCCCAGGGGTCTGGAAACACCATATATTTT. It is translated as CASSAQGSGNTIYF.

This sequence joins TRBV18 and TRBJ1-1, with a possible D match to TRBD1 (6 bases). Looked up from germline, CDR1 is KGHSH and CDR2 is LQKENI. The CDR3 has 16 amino acids. V was cut by 4 bases and J by 2 bases, with 17 bases left in between. Here the CDR3 reads CASSRRVLGANTEAFF. The CDR3, as DNA: TGTGCCAGCTCACGAAGGGTGCTGGGGGCCAACACTGAAGCTTTCTTT.

CDR3 nucleotide sequence: TGTGCCAGTAGTATCACTAGGGAAGCTAACTATGGCTACACCTTC. Amino acids: CASSITREANYGYTF. The rearrangement links TRBV19 to TRBJ1-2; no clear D. Trimming shortened V by 3 bases and J by 0 bases, and 11 bases separated the two germline ends. CDR3 length: 15 residues. Germline lookup yields CDR1 LNHDA and CDR2 SQIVND (reference sequence). Combining the CDR3 with reference TRBV19 and TRBJ1-2 gives the whole variable domain DGGITQSPKYLFRKEGQNVTLSCEQNLNHDAMYWYRQDPGQGLRLIYYSQIVNDFQKGDIAEGYSVSREKKESFPLTVTSAQKNPTAFYLCASSITREANYGYTFGSGTRLTVV.

The CDR3 is CASSGSAGGPGELFF. DNA of the CDR3: TGTGCCAGCAGCGGATCAGCGGGAGGCCCCGGGGAGCTGTTTTTT. V is TRBV9 and J is TRBJ2-2; 9 nucleotides align to TRBD2. J was trimmed by 6 bases and V by 3 bases; bases with no gene match: 6. Per the germline V gene, CDR1 is SGDLS and CDR2 is YYNGEE. The CDR3 length is 15 residues.

The V gene is TRBV28, the J gene TRBJ1-5; unclear D gene. The ends were cut back, 2 bases at V and 6 bases at J, with 11 bases in the middle. Germline loops: CDR1 MDHEN, CDR2 SYDVKM. This CDR3 has 14 amino acids. CDR3 sequence (DNA): TGTGCCAGCAGTTTAGGCCGGGTGAGTCAGCCCCAGCATTTT. It encodes CASSLGRVSQPQHF.

V is TRBV7-3 and J is TRBJ2-1; no reliable D call. V lost 4 bases, J lost 9 bases, and 13 bases lay in between. Germline CDR1 SGHTA, CDR2 FQGTGA. The CDR3 covers 13 residues. The CDR3 loop reads CASSYLIESEQFF. The CDR3 DNA sequence: TGTGCCAGCAGCTATCTTATCGAGAGTGAGCAGTTCTTC.

The chain has TRBV10-3 and TRBJ2-1; D is possibly TRBD1 (6 bases). Germline CDR1 reads ENHRY; CDR2 reads SYGVKD. The germline V and J ends were trimmed by 3 bases and 4 bases, with 16 bases remaining between them. The CDR3 contains 16 residues. The DNA for the CDR3 is TGTGCCATCAGTGACCCCCTTGGACAGAAATACAATGAGCAGTTCTTC. It codes for CAISDPLGQKYNEQFF.

The table lists this clone with a count of one. V is TRBV23-1 and J is TRBJ2-1; D might be TRBD2 (6 bases). TRBV23-1 is an open reading frame whose function is uncertain. CDR3 length: 15 residues. The V and J ends lost 7 bases and 8 bases respectively, with 21 bases between them. DNA of the CDR3: TGCGCCAGCACCGTAGGAGGGAGAACTGTCTATGAGCAGTTCTTC. This gives the protein CASTVGGRTVYEQFF.

This clone is medium-sized (0.01 to 0.1%). The chain links TRBV4-3 to TRBJ2-1; 8 nucleotides agree with TRBD2. This CDR3 spans 16 amino acids. The trim removed 4 bases at V and 10 bases at J, leaving 15 bases unmatched. CDR1 is LGHNA and CDR2 is YSLEER in the germline V gene. The CDR3 here is CASSRSTGTSQSEQFF. The DNA of the CDR3 is TGCGCCAGCAGCCGAAGTACCGGGACTAGTCAATCCGAGCAGTTCTTC.

The chain is built from TRBV7-2 and TRBJ2-7; weak D call: TRBD2 (5 bases). Germline CDR1 is SGHTA and CDR2 is FQGNSA. CDR3 length: 14 amino acids. The V and J ends lost 5 bases and 3 bases respectively, with 14 bases between them. CDR3 amino acids: CASSPRTGNYEQYF. The DNA for the CDR3 is TGTGCCAGCAGCCCACGGACTGGAAACTACGAGCAGTACTTC.

This clone was found a few times. The gene calls are TRBV6-5 and TRBJ2-7; D is possibly TRBD1 (5 bases). CDR1 MNHEY and CDR2 SVGAGI come from the germline V gene. The CDR3 consists of 13 residues. The CDR3 loop is CVLFDSVVHEQYF. The CDR3 DNA follows: TGTGTGTTGTTCGACAGCGTGGTCCACGAGCAGTACTTC.

The chain is built from TRBV6-2 or TRBV6-3 and TRBJ1-1; 10 bases align to TRBD1. CDR1 and CDR2 from the germline V gene are MNHEY and SVGEGT. The CDR3 totals 15 residues. Trimming at V came to 5 bases and at J to 11 bases, leaving 14 bases not matched to a gene. The CDR3 coding sequence is TGTGCCAGCAGTCTCCCCGGGACAGGGGTGGTCAGGGCTTTCTTT. This sequence encodes CASSLPGTGVVRAFF.